One and the same sample provided the 18 T cell receptor beta chains below, sequenced in a study of blood T cell repertoires in COVID-19. Profiling relied on immunoSEQ multiplex PCR, and the TCRdb table lists in-frame clones only, not all of them. The sample has a few hundred thousand clones; approximately 90% are singletons. The sample consisted of PBMCs or T cells enriched from blood (not recorded which). The receptors derive from a woman aged 45-65 years who had recovered from COVID-19.

The rearrangement links TRBV4-2 to TRBJ2-1; 7 nucleotides agree with TRBD2. This CDR3 comprises 17 residues. The ends lost 0 bases at V and 4 bases at J; junction bases unmatched: 9. Germline CDR1 LGHNA, CDR2 YNFKEQ. CDR3 in DNA: TGTGCCAGCAGCCAAGATCTGAGCGGGGCGTCTTACAATGAGCAGTTCTTC. It translates to CASSQDLSGASYNEQFF.

The rearrangement links TRBV27 to TRBJ1-2, with 7 positions matching TRBD1. The germline V gene has CDR1 MNHEY and CDR2 SMNVEV (reference sequence). V was pared by 9 bases and J by 4 bases, with 8 bases of the junction left unmatched. The CDR3 totals 13 residues. This chain's CDR3 is CASRDSFLYGYTF. Written as DNA, the CDR3 is TGTGCCAGTAGGGACAGCTTCCTCTATGGCTACACCTTC.

This chain connects TRBV3-1 (or the pseudogene TRBV3-2) to TRBJ1-5; D may be TRBD1 (5 bases). V shed 0 bases and J shed 13 bases, with 10 bases lying between them. This CDR3 comprises 12 residues. The germline gives CDR1 LGHDT, CDR2 YNNKEL (reference sequence). Written as DNA, the CDR3 is TGTGCCAGCAGCCAAGAGGGGGGAGGGCAGCATTTT. Amino acids: CASSQEGGGQHF.

The CDR3 sequence is CASSPTQGNPYGYTF. CDR3 coding DNA: TGTGCCAGCTCACCAACACAGGGAAACCCATATGGCTACACCTTC. This sequence joins TRBV18 and TRBJ1-2, with D tentatively TRBD1 (6 bases). V dropped 2 bases and J dropped 5 bases, with 15 bases sitting between them. The CDR3 runs to 15 residues. Germline V lookup: CDR1 KGHSH, CDR2 LQKENI.

This clone was seen only once. The chain has TRBV2 and TRBJ1-1; D uncertain. The germline V and J ends were trimmed by 0 bases and 5 bases, with 13 bases remaining between them. The CDR3 contains 15 residues. CDR1 is SNHLY, CDR2 FYNNEI, per germline. This chain's CDR3 is CASSEASPTVTEAFF. CDR3 nucleotides: TGTGCCAGCAGTGAAGCCTCTCCCACGGTAACTGAAGCTTTCTTT.

The rearrangement links TRBV2 to TRBJ1-1; D remains ambiguous. This CDR3 comprises 13 residues. The germline V and J ends were trimmed by 7 bases and 0 bases, with 9 bases remaining between them. Germline V lookup: CDR1 SNHLY, CDR2 FYNNEI. DNA of the CDR3: TGTGCCAGCAACCAACAGTTGAACACTGAAGCTTTCTTT. Amino acid sequence: CASNQQLNTEAFF.

The chain combines TRBV28 with TRBJ2-2; D possibly corresponds to TRBD2 (6 bases). V was pared by 8 bases and J by 4 bases, with 14 bases between. This CDR3 has 14 amino acids. CDR1 and CDR2 from the germline V gene are MDHEN and SYDVKM. CDR3 nucleotide sequence: TGTGCCAGCGGGACTCCAGATATCACCGGGGAGCTGTTTTTT. It encodes CASGTPDITGELFF.

This clone was recorded many times. The chain joins TRBV4-3 to TRBJ2-5; tentative D call: TRBD2 (6 bases). The CDR3 runs to 15 residues. Trimming left V 4 bases short and J 5 bases short, with 17 bases between. The V gene's germline CDR1 is LGHNA and CDR2 YSLEER. The CDR3 DNA sequence: TGCGCCAGCAGCCTCGGGACTGGCGAGCCGGAGACCCAGTACTTC. This translates into CASSLGTGEPETQYF.

The gene calls are TRBV2 and TRBJ2-3; D gene unclear. Germline loops: CDR1 SNHLY, CDR2 FYNNEI. V shed 6 bases and J shed 2 bases, with 6 bases lying between them. The length of the CDR3 is 12 residues. The CDR3 reads CASRQITDTQYF. CDR3 coding DNA: TGTGCCAGCAGACAGATCACAGATACGCAGTATTTT.

The V gene is TRBV29-1, the J gene TRBJ1-2; TRBD1 matches 8 bases. CDR3 length equals 12 residues. The V and J ends lost 8 bases and 4 bases, in that order; junction bases with no gene match: 6. Germline V gene data show CDR1 as SQVTM and CDR2 as ANQGSEA. The CDR3 DNA reads TGCAGCTCCCGGACAGGGTCCTATGGCTACACCTTC. Its translation: CSSRTGSYGYTF.

The rearrangement links TRBV4-1 to TRBJ2-7; 9 bases fit TRBD1. This CDR3 is 16 amino acids long. Per the germline V gene, CDR1 is MGHRA and CDR2 is YSYEKL. V lost 4 bases and J lost 1; bases outside the gene matches: 8. The CDR3 DNA reads as TGCGCCAGCAGCCGAGCCGGGACAGGGCTTTCCTACGAGCAGTACTTC. This codes for CASSRAGTGLSYEQYF.

The chain links TRBV19 to TRBJ2-5, with a tentative D call TRBD1 (6 bases). Trimming removed 4 bases at V and 5 bases at J, with 17 bases between. CDR1 is LNHDA and CDR2 is SQIVND in the germline V gene (reference sequence). The CDR3 spans 15 residues. CDR3 region: CASSSRTALRETQYF. The DNA of the CDR3 is TGTGCCAGTAGTAGTCGGACAGCCCTCCGGGAGACCCAGTACTTC.

There are a few counts of this clone. The CDR3 reads CASQYRQGTEAFF. CDR3 DNA: TGTGCCAGCCAATATAGACAGGGCACTGAAGCTTTCTTT. J is TRBJ1-1 and V is TRBV7-3, with 7 bases fitting TRBD1. V was pared by 8 bases and J by 4 bases, with 7 bases of the junction left unmatched. The length of the CDR3 is 13 residues. Germline values: CDR1 SGHTA, CDR2 FQGTGA. The whole variable domain, remainder taken from reference TRBV7-3 and TRBJ1-1, is GAGVSQTPSNKVTEKGKYVELRCDPISGHTALYWYRQSLGQGPEFLIYFQGTGAADDSGLPNDRFFAVRPEGSVSTLKIQRTERGDSAVYLCASQYRQGTEAFFGQGTRLTVV.

The J gene is TRBJ1-2, the V gene TRBV2; D is unresolved. Looked up from germline, CDR1 is SNHLY and CDR2 is FYNNEI. The CDR3 length is 13 residues. Trimming removed 11 bases at V and 0 bases at J, with 13 bases between. The CDR3 is CAFDYDSNYGYTF. The CDR3 coding sequence is TGTGCCTTTGACTACGACTCTAACTATGGCTACACCTTC.

This chain connects TRBV18 to TRBJ2-5, with 9 bases identical to TRBD2. The CDR3 is 15 residues long. Per germline, CDR1 KGHSH and CDR2 LQKENI. The junction had 5 bases not matched to a gene; V was cut back by 4 bases and J by 2 bases. The CDR3 here is CASSRRLADQETQYF. CDR3 in DNA: TGTGCCAGCTCACGACGACTAGCGGATCAAGAGACCCAGTACTTC.

This chain uses TRBV6-5 with TRBJ1-5; no firm D call. V gave up 6 bases and J gave up 0 bases, with 9 bases separating them. The CDR3 spans 14 residues. The germline gives CDR1 MNHEY, CDR2 SVGAGI. CDR3 loop: CASRRIYSNQPQHF. The CDR3 nucleotides read TGTGCCAGCAGGCGAATCTATAGCAATCAGCCCCAGCATTTT.

The V call is TRBV5-1, the J call TRBJ1-1, with D possibly being TRBD1 (5 bases). Trimming shortened V by 1 base and J by 3 bases, and 10 bases separated the two germline ends. There are 14 residues in the CDR3. Per the germline V gene, CDR1 is SGHRS and CDR2 is YFSETQ. CDR3 residues: CASSLWGGDTEAFF. Here the CDR3 DNA reads TGCGCCAGCAGCTTGTGGGGAGGGGACACTGAAGCTTTCTTT.

The V call is TRBV12-5, the J call TRBJ2-1; perhaps TRBD1 as D (6 bases). The CDR3 extends over 16 amino acids. Germline assignment: CDR1 LGHNT and CDR2 FRNRAP. V shed 1 base and J shed 3 bases, with 13 bases lying between them. The CDR3 sequence is CASGLENRVYYNEQFF. The DNA of the CDR3 is TGTGCTAGTGGTTTGGAGAACAGGGTTTACTACAATGAGCAGTTCTTC.